This record looks at one T cell receptor beta chain sequence and its context. The data are from a study of T-cell reconstitution after alpha-beta-depleted transplantation in children. The TCRbeta library incorporated unique molecular identifiers. TCRdb re-derived calls from the PCR reads in MiXCR, one entry per CDR3 protein. Of a few hundred thousand distinct CDR3 sequences in the sample, 10% to 13% were seen once. This CDR3 spans 13 amino acids. Germline V gene sequence: CDR1 LNHNV, CDR2 YYDKDF (reference sequence). Trimming took 6 bases from V and 6 from J; bases not matched to a gene: 4. The gene calls are TRBV15 and TRBJ2-7; TRBD2 agrees at 11 bases. This clonotype was obtained from a human donor who donated a stem cell graft to a child with acute lymphoblastic leukemia. The starting material was PBMCs from the stem cell graft donor, obtained from the stem cell graft. The DNA of the CDR3 is TGTGCCACCAGAGATGGACTAGCGGGCGAGCAGTACTTC. This gives the protein CATRDGLAGEQYF.